This TCR beta chain was observed in a study of lymphopenia after photon versus proton radiotherapy. Only in-frame clones appear in the TCRdb table, and some are missing; sequencing was by immunoSEQ multiplex PCR. The sample holds 29,000 or so clones, about 87% seen once. The TCR originated in a woman aged 60 to 75 with cholangiocarcinoma. Some clones in this sample may be carry-over from other donors' samples. This specimen consisted of peripheral blood, obtained from a patient treated with proton-based radiotherapy.

This CDR3 reads CASSLVVSGGGQETQYF. As DNA, the CDR3 is TGTGCCAGCAGCTTAGTGGTGAGCGGCGGAGGGCAAGAGACCCAGTACTTC. The V gene is TRBV7-6, the J gene TRBJ2-5, with a weak D call TRBD2 (6 bases). CDR1 is SGHVS and CDR2 is FNYEAQ in the germline V gene. CDR3 length equals 17 residues. Trimming removed 1 base from V and 2 bases from J, with 17 bases in between.